These T cell receptor beta chains were read from a single sample in a study of glioma-infiltrating T cells after dendritic cell vaccination. TCRdb's copy holds only in-frame clones and misses some; the assay was immunoSEQ multiplex PCR. The sample includes about 95,000 clones, about 84% of them seen just once. Source: blood, taken before dendritic cell vaccination. Receptor source: a human donor with glioblastoma. CDR3s include the opening cysteine and the closing phenylalanine or tryptophan. D genes are given only for firm matches. For some rows the clone size is stated as once, few or many, or as a class when expanded; others skip it.

v_gene	d_gene	abundance	j_gene	CDR3nt	CDR3aa
TRBV6-4	TRBD2	.	TRBJ2-1	TGTGCCAGCAGTGAGTCTAGCGGATCCAGAACCAATGAGCAGTTCTTC	CASSESSGSRTNEQFF
TRBV19	.	.	TRBJ1-2	TGTGCCAGTACCCCCAGGTGGCAGGCTCCCATGAACTATGGCTACACCTTC	CASTPRWQAPMNYGYTF
TRBV7-9	.	.	TRBJ1-2	TGTGCCAGCAGCTTAGAACAGAGCCATGGCTACACCTTC	CASSLEQSHGYTF
TRBV5-6	.	.	TRBJ1-2	TGTGCCAGCAGACTTGAGACTAACGTGGCGGGTGGCTACACCTTC	CASRLETNVAGGYTF
TRBV6-1	.	once	TRBJ2-5	TGTGCCAGCAGTGAAGTGGGGGGAGAGACCCAGTACTTC	CASSEVGGETQYF
TRBV7-9	.	few	TRBJ1-4	TGTGCCAGCAGCCCGGGGGGAGAAAAACTGTTTTTT	CASSPGGEKLFF
TRBV4-3	TRBD2	.	TRBJ2-7	TGCGCCAGCAGCCAAGACTTTCTAGCGGGCTCCTACGAGCAGTACTTC	CASSQDFLAGSYEQYF
TRBV7-6	TRBD1	.	TRBJ2-3	TGTGCCAGCAGCCCGGACAGGGGGTATTTGGATACGCAGTATTTT	CASSPDRGYLDTQYF
TRBV11-3	TRBD2	.	TRBJ2-5	TGTGCCAGCAGCCCCGGGACTAGCGGGGGGTATGAGACCCAGTACTTC	CASSPGTSGGYETQYF
TRBV4-3	.	.	TRBJ1-1	TGCGCCAGCAGCCAAGAACCCAGTAGTGCAGGTGCCACTGAAGCTTTCTTT	CASSQEPSSAGATEAFF
TRBV5-1	TRBD1	.	TRBJ1-3	TGCGCCAGCAGCTGGACCGTCGGACAGGGGGCGAACACCATATATTTT	CASSWTVGQGANTIYF
TRBV5-1	.	.	TRBJ1-2	TGCGCCAGCAGCTTGGCGGACACAAGCTCCCAACTAACCTTC	CASSLADTSSQLTF
TRBV7-6	TRBD1	.	TRBJ2-7	TGTGCCAGCAGCTACAAAACCGGGACAGGGGCCTACGAGCAGTACTTC	CASSYKTGTGAYEQYF
TRBV4-3	TRBD1	.	TRBJ1-2	TGCGCCAGCAGCCAAACCAGGGGGGATGGCTACACCTTC	CASSQTRGDGYTF
TRBV5-4	TRBD2	.	TRBJ2-7	TGTGCCAGCAGCTTGGACTGGGGCGGGGGTCCCGAGCAGTACTTC	CASSLDWGGGPEQYF
TRBV15	.	.	TRBJ2-5	TGTGCCACCAGCAGAGATTCCGGGGCCCAGTACTTC	CATSRDSGAQYF
TRBV6-6	.	.	TRBJ2-7	TGTGCCAGCAGTTATGAGTACTCCTACGAGCAGTACTTC	CASSYEYSYEQYF
TRBV27	.	.	TRBJ1-2	TGTGCCAGCAGTTTAGATGGGGCAGGCTTGAACTATGGCTACACCTTC	CASSLDGAGLNYGYTF
TRBV30	.	.	TRBJ2-7	TGTGCCTGGGGTGGCGGGTTTTCCTACGAGCAGTACTTC	CAWGGGFSYEQYF
TRBV9	.	few	TRBJ2-1	TGTGCCAGCAGCGTAGAAGGACAGTATTACAATGAGCAGTTCTTC	CASSVEGQYYNEQFF
TRBV6-1	TRBD1	few	TRBJ2-7	TGTGCCAGCAGTTCCGACAGGGGGATAAGTGAGCAGTACTTC	CASSSDRGISEQYF
TRBV9	TRBD1	.	TRBJ1-2	TGTGCCAGCAGCCCTACAGGGGCTCCCGATGGCTACACCTTC	CASSPTGAPDGYTF
TRBV5-1	.	.	TRBJ2-3	TGCGCCAGCAGCTTTCTGGCTAGCACAGATACGCAGTATTTT	CASSFLASTDTQYF